This TCR beta chain was recovered during a study of blood T cell repertoires in COVID-19. Study summary: Acute and convalescent COVID-19 specimens originated in the United States, Italy and Spain. T cells, B-cell-depleted T cells, or PBMCs provided the cDNA or gDNA that served as material.

Authors' processing steps: The authors estimated nucleated cell counts from reference gene primer amplification. TCRdb's copy holds only in-frame clones and misses some; the assay was immunoSEQ multiplex PCR. V, J and clone size derive from that table, while D and trimming were established from the DNA sequence. Of about 140,000 clones in the sample, roughly 80% are singletons; the top ten hold 8%. This clone has a single count. Trimming at V came to 6 bases and at J to 1 base, leaving 6 bases not matched to a gene. Looked up from germline, CDR1 is SGHRS and CDR2 is YFSETQ. The CDR3 consists of 15 residues.

The genes are TRBV5-1 and TRBJ2-5; 10 positions match TRBD2. This TCR was recovered from a human donor in a cohort sampled during active COVID-19. Specimen: peripheral blood. The CDR3 nucleotides are TGCGCCAGCATCTCTAGCGGGGGAATCCAAGAGACCCAGTACTTC. Translated, it gives CASISSGGIQETQYF.